This entry lists 11 T cell receptor beta chains sequenced from one sample in a study of shared clonotypes between healthy human individuals. Here immunoSEQ multiplex PCR was the method, and the copy in TCRdb shows in-frame clones only, minus some. The data show around 1.4 million clones, around 98.5% seen once. The sequencing input was naive CD4+ T cells sorted from blood. Indicated subset: CD45RA+ positively selected. The receptors were sampled from a man aged 25 to 40 in good health.

The rearrangement joins TRBV18 to TRBJ1-2; 8 bases are a match to TRBD1. The CDR3 spans 16 residues. Per germline, CDR1 KGHSH and CDR2 LQKENI. With 0 bases clipped from V and 3 bases from J, the junction kept 6 bases outside the gene matches. CDR3 region: CASSPPGQGADYGYTF. CDR3 nucleotides: TGTGCCAGCTCACCACCAGGGCAGGGGGCGGACTATGGCTACACCTTC.

This chain uses TRBV11-3 with TRBJ2-1, with TRBD2 matching over 14 bases. J was trimmed by 8 bases and V by 4 bases; bases with no gene match: 10. CDR1 and CDR2 (germline): SGHNT, YENEEA. The CDR3 totals 17 residues. CDR3 sequence (DNA): TGTGCCAGCAGCTGGGGGGGACTAGCGGGAGTTCAGGATGAGCAGTTCTTC. Residues: CASSWGGLAGVQDEQFF.

The chain joins TRBV2 to TRBJ2-6; D remains unclear. CDR1 and CDR2 (germline): SNHLY, FYNNEI. This CDR3 is 16 amino acids long. Trimming took off 3 bases at V and 0 bases at J, with 9 bases between the two ends. The chain's CDR3 is CASSDHTSSGANVLTF. The CDR3 nucleotides read TGTGCCAGCAGTGATCACACCTCCTCTGGGGCCAACGTCCTGACTTTC. The variable domain in full, with the rest retrieved from reference TRBV2 and TRBJ2-6, is EPEVTQTPSHQVTQMGQEVILRCVPISNHLYFYWYRQILGQKVEFLVSFYNNEISEKSEIFDDQFSVERPDGSNFTLKIRSTKLEDSAMYFCASSDHTSSGANVLTFGAGSRLTVL.

The chain joins TRBV2 to TRBJ2-4, with D possibly TRBD2 on 5 matching bases. Trimming left V 4 bases short and J 0 bases short, with 10 bases between. There are 15 residues in the CDR3. CDR1 is SNHLY, CDR2 FYNNEI, per germline. CDR3 region: CASSVAGLAKNIQYF. The CDR3 nucleotides are TGTGCCAGCAGTGTGGCCGGACTAGCCAAAAACATTCAGTACTTC.

This sequence joins TRBV5-4 and TRBJ1-1; 7 nucleotides agree with TRBD1. This CDR3 has 17 amino acids. The germline CDR1 and CDR2 sequences are SGHNT and YYREEE (reference sequence). V trimming: 3 bases; J trimming: 4 bases; junction bases outside the gene matches: 15. The CDR3: CASSSGGMGRGGTEAFF. CDR3 nucleotide sequence: TGTGCCAGCAGCTCAGGGGGGATGGGCCGTGGAGGCACTGAAGCTTTCTTT.

V gene TRBV11-2 combines with J gene TRBJ2-7; D perhaps matches TRBD2 (6 bases). The germline gives CDR1 SGHAT, CDR2 FQNNGV. V was trimmed by 5 bases and J by 6 bases, leaving 14 bases between them. The CDR3 totals 13 residues. CDR3 in DNA: TGTGCCAGCAGCCTCCGGACTACCTTCGAGCAGTACTTC. This encodes CASSLRTTFEQYF.

V is TRBV27 and J is TRBJ2-1; the D gene is possibly TRBD2 (6 bases). V dropped 5 bases and J dropped 5 bases, with 13 bases sitting between them. This CDR3 contains 14 residues. Germline CDR1 and CDR2: MNHEY and SMNVEV (reference sequence). The CDR3 here is CASSGTQLDNEQFF. CDR3 nucleotide sequence: TGTGCCAGCAGTGGGACTCAGCTAGACAATGAGCAGTTCTTC.

The chain couples TRBV2 to TRBJ2-7, with D possibly called TRBD1 or TRBD2 (5 bases each). The CDR3 has 14 residues. Germline loops: CDR1 SNHLY, CDR2 FYNNEI. V lost 5 bases and J lost 4, with 15 bases in between. The CDR3 loop reads CASSFGTYGYEQYF. The CDR3 DNA is TGTGCCAGCAGTTTCGGGACGTATGGATACGAGCAGTACTTC.

V usage is TRBV29-1 and J usage is TRBJ2-3, with 8 bases lining up with TRBD2. This CDR3 spans 14 amino acids. Germline values: CDR1 SQVTM, CDR2 ANQGSEA. J lost 5 bases, V lost 6 bases, and 10 bases had no gene match. CDR3 nucleotide sequence: TGCAGCGTGCGTCCGGGACTAGACAAAGATACGCAGTATTTT. This codes for CSVRPGLDKDTQYF.

The gene calls are TRBV7-3 and TRBJ2-1; the D call may be TRBD1 or TRBD2 (5 bases each). The length of the CDR3 is 11 residues. Trimming cost V 5 bases and J 15 bases, with 14 bases left between them. CDR1 and CDR2 from the germline V gene are SGHTA and FQGTGA. The CDR3 DNA reads as TGTGCCAGCAGCGGACGGGGCCCCTTGTTCTTC. The encoded protein is CASSGRGPLFF.

The J gene is TRBJ2-5, the V gene TRBV29-1; TRBD1 or TRBD2 may be the D gene (5 bases each). Trimming cost V 8 bases and J 5 bases, with 15 bases left between them. The CDR3 runs to 12 residues. Germline V CDR1 and CDR2: SQVTM, ANQGSEA. This chain's CDR3 is CSLFGAGETQYF. In DNA form, the CDR3 reads TGCAGCCTCTTCGGGGCGGGTGAGACCCAGTACTTC.